The sequence of this T cell receptor (beta chain) was determined in a study of OX40 agonist ivuxolimab in advanced cancers. Across the whole study: Across the patients, intravenous ivuxolimab was delivered every 2 weeks at 0.01 to 10 mg/kg. Whole-study results and caveats: Relative to CD4+ cells, CD8+ T cells on average had more expanded clones. Patients with a partial response at 0.1-3.0 mg/kg had among the lowest clonal expansion.

The assay was immunoSEQ multiplex PCR, and TCRdb's table has in-frame clones only and misses some. The sample carries about 77,000 clones, roughly 90% recorded once. This clone has a single count. The antigen remains undetermined. The V segment lost 4 bases and the J segment 0 bases; nucleotides outside the gene matches: 11. Germline V gene sequence: CDR1 SGHDT, CDR2 YYEEEE. The CDR3 covers 17 residues. The chain carries TRBV5-6 and TRBJ1-1; 8 nucleotides align to TRBD1. The sample consisted of CD4+ or CD8+ T cells sorted from blood, taken in a trial of the OX40 agonist ivuxolimab. The TCR sequence derives from an adult with an advanced solid tumor such as melanoma, head and neck, liver or kidney cancer. CDR3 coding DNA: TGTGCCAGCAGCCTGACAGGGGAAATATTCATGAACACTGAAGCTTTCTTT. Its protein product is CASSLTGEIFMNTEAFF.